Below, 7 T cell receptor beta chains from the same sample are listed, as sequenced in a study of T cell repertoires in cytomegalovirus infection. A single record per CDR3 protein comes from TCRdb applying MiXCR to the reads. The sample carries 740,000 or so distinct CDR3 sequences, less than 40% recorded once. The sample taken for sequencing was PBMCs. The receptors shown here come from a human donor in good health (CMV status not recorded). Some clones in this sample may be carry-over from other donors' samples.

This clonotype was observed a handful of times. This chain links TRBV6-1 with TRBJ2-7; 7 bases are shared with TRBD1. Unmatched junction bases numbered 7, after V lost 7 bases and J lost 1 base. The CDR3 is 14 residues long. CDR1 and CDR2 (germline): MNHNS, SASEGT. CDR3 bases: TGTGCCAGCAACTCAGGGGGACAGTCCTACGAGCAGTACTTC. Protein product: CASNSGGQSYEQYF.

This clonotype was counted only a few times. The chain is built from TRBV6-2 or TRBV6-3 and TRBJ2-7; D gene unclear. V was cut by 2 bases and J by 7 bases, with 9 bases left in between. Germline lookup yields CDR1 MNHEY and CDR2 SVGEGT. The CDR3 has 12 residues. The CDR3 is CASSYGGFEQYF. The CDR3 nucleotides are TGTGCCAGCAGTTACGGTGGATTTGAGCAGTACTTC.

Many counts were recorded for this clonotype. The chain recombines TRBV7-2 with TRBJ1-1, with D possibly matching TRBD1 (6 bases). V was pared by 3 bases and J by 3 bases, with 20 bases between. CDR3 size: 17 residues. The germline V gene encodes CDR1 SGHTA and CDR2 FQGNSA. The CDR3 DNA sequence: TGTGCCAGCAGCTTTTGGACAGAATGGGTTCTCGACACTGAAGCTTTCTTT. This encodes CASSFWTEWVLDTEAFF.

A note on this clonotype: With a much larger clone just one base away, this may be a read error. The chain has TRBV7-9 and TRBJ1-5; D may be TRBD1 (5 bases). Germline assignment: CDR1 SEHNR and CDR2 FQNEAQ (reference sequence). The CDR3 is 13 residues long. Trimming cost V 4 bases and J 6 bases, with 10 bases left between them. The CDR3 region is CASSSRGSQPQHF. CDR3 DNA: TGTGCCAGCAGCTCCCGGGGGAGTCAGCCCCAGCATTTT.

This clonotype came up a few times. This CDR3 reads CASRPLGQGNYGYTF. The CDR3 nucleotides are TGTGCCAGCAGACCCCTGGGACAGGGGAATTATGGCTACACCTTC. The chain couples TRBV27 to TRBJ1-2, with 10 bases aligning to TRBD1. Per germline, CDR1 MNHEY and CDR2 SMNVEV (reference sequence). The CDR3 sequence is 15 residues long. The junction had 9 bases not matched to a gene; V was cut back by 6 bases and J by 5 bases.

The chain couples TRBV6-6 to TRBJ1-6; D might be TRBD1 (6 bases). CDR1 MNHNY and CDR2 SVGAGI come from the germline V gene (reference sequence). V was trimmed by 10 bases and J by 11 bases, leaving 18 bases between them. The CDR3 is 13 amino acids. The CDR3 is CATYPGVSPPLHF. The CDR3 nucleotides read TGTGCCACCTATCCAGGGGTCTCTCCACCCCTCCACTTT.

This clonotype was picked up many times. V and J are TRBV7-3 and TRBJ2-3; the D gene is possibly TRBD2 (5 bases). Trimming took off 5 bases at V and 5 bases at J, with 17 bases between the two ends. Germline-derived CDR1 and CDR2 are SGHTA and FQGTGA. The CDR3 is 15 residues long. CDR3 sequence: CASSPVGGKRDTQYF. The DNA for the CDR3 is TGTGCCAGCAGCCCCGTTGGAGGCAAACGAGATACGCAGTATTTT.